The sequence of this T cell receptor (beta chain) was determined in a study of vaccination effects on CD4 cells after COVID-19. At the level of the study: Supplemented with 9.5 to 10 IU/ml IL-2 and 10 ug/ml peptides, 2 million to 2.5 million PBMC per well were kept in culture.

The table came from immunoSEQ multiplex PCR; TCRdb's copy has only in-frame clones and leaves some out. The sample includes 45,000 or so clones, roughly 72% of them seen just once. The culture ran for 10 days, and then CD4+ T cells were isolated. The CDR3 runs to 14 residues. The V and J ends lost 5 bases and 4 bases respectively, with 14 bases between them. Looked up from germline, CDR1 is SGHNT and CDR2 is YENEEA. Concerning this clone: Its specificity is not known.

Sequenced material: CD4+ T cells from PBMCs cultured without peptide, taken before COVID-19 vaccination. The source of this sequence is a human donor who had a prior SARS-CoV-2 infection. V is TRBV11-3 and J is TRBJ1-1, with TRBD1 as a possible D gene (6 bases). The CDR3 loop is CASSQGSRATEAFF. CDR3 in DNA: TGTGCCAGCAGCCAGGGGAGCAGGGCCACTGAAGCTTTCTTT.